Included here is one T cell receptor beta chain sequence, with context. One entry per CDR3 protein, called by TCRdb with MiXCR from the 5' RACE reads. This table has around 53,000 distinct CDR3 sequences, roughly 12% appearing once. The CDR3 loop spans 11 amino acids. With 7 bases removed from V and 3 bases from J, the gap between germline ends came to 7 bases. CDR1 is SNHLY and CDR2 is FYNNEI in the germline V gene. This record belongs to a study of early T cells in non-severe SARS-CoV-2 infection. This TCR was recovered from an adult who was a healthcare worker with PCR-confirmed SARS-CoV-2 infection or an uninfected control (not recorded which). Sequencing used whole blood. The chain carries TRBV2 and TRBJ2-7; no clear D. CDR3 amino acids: CASTGGYEQYF. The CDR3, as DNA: TGTGCCAGCACCGGCGGCTACGAGCAGTACTTC.